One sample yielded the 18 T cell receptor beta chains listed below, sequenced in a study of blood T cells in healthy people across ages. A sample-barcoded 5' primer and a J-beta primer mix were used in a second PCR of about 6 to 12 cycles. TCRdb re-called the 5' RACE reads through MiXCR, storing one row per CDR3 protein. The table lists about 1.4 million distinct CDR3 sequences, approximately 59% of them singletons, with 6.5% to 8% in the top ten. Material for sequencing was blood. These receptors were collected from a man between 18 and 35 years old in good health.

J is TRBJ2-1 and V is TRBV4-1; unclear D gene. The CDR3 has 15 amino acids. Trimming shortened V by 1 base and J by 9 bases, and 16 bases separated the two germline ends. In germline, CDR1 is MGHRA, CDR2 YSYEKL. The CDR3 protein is CASSQGPPSLSEQFF. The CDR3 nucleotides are TGCGCCAGCAGCCAAGGCCCTCCTAGTCTCTCTGAGCAGTTCTTC.

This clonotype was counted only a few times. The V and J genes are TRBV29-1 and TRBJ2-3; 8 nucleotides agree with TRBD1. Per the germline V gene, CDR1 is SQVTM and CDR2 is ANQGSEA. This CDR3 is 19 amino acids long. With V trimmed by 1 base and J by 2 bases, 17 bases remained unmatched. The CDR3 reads CSVEGPSETGDTFTDTQYF. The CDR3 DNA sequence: TGCAGCGTTGAAGGGCCCTCTGAGACAGGGGACACTTTCACAGATACGCAGTATTTT.

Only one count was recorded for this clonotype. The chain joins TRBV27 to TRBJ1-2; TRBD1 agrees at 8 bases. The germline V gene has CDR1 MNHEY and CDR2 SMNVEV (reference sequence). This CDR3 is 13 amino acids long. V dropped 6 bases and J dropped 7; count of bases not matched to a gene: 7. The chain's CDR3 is CASRSSGGGGYTF. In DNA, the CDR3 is TGTGCCAGCAGATCTTCAGGGGGCGGTGGCTACACCTTC.

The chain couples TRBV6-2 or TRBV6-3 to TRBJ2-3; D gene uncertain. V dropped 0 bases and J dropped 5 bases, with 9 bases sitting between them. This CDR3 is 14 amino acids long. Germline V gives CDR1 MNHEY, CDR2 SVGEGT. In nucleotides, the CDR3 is TGTGCCAGCAGTTACTCTACCTGGGAAGATACGCAGTATTTT. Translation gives CASSYSTWEDTQYF.

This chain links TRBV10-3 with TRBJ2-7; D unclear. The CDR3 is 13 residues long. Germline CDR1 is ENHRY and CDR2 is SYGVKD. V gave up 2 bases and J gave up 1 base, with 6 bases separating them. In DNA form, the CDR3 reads TGTGCCATCAGTGAGCCGACGTCCTACGAGCAGTACTTC. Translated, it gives CAISEPTSYEQYF.

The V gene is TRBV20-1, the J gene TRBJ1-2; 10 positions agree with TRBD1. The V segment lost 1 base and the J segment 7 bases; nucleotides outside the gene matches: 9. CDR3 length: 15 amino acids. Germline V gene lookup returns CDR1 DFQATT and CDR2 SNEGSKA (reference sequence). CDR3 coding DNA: TGCAGTGCTAGAGGTCGTCGACAGGGGGCCTGTGGCTACACCTTC. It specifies CSARGRRQGACGYTF.

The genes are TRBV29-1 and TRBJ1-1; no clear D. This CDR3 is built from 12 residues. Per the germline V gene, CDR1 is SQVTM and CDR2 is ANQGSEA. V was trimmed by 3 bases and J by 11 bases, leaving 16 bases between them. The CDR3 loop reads CSVDAGAPDAFF. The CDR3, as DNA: TGCAGCGTTGACGCAGGAGCCCCCGACGCTTTCTTT.

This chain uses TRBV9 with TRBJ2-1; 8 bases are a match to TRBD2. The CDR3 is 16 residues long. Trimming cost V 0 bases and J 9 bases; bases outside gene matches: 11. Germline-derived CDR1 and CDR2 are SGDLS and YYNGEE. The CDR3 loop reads CASSVEASGSVSEQFF. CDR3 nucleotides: TGTGCCAGCAGCGTAGAGGCCAGCGGGAGTGTGAGTGAGCAGTTCTTC.

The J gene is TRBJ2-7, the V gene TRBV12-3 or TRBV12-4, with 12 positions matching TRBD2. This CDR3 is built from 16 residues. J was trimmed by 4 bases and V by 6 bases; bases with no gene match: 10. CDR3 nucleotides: TGTGCCAGCAGCAATCCTCCGACTAGCGGGAGTTACGAGCAGTACTTC. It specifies CASSNPPTSGSYEQYF.

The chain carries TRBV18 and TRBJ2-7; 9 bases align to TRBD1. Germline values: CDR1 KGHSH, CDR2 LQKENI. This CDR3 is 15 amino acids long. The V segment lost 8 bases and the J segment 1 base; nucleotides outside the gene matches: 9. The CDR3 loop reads CASSPPGQGSYEQYF. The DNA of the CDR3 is TGTGCCAGCAGTCCACCGGGACAGGGTTCCTACGAGCAGTACTTC.

The CDR3 DNA reads TGTGCCAGCAGCGCCACCGGGACAGGGGAAGGATATACGCAGTATTTT. Its translation: CASSATGTGEGYTQYF. The V call is TRBV9, the J call TRBJ2-3; TRBD1 aligns across 10 bases. CDR1 SGDLS and CDR2 YYNGEE come from the germline V gene. V shed 3 bases and J 7 bases; nucleotides not matched to a gene: 11. The CDR3 consists of 16 residues.

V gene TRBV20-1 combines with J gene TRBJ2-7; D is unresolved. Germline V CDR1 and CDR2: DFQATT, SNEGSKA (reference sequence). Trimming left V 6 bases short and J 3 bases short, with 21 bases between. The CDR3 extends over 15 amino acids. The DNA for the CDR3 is TGCAGTGCCCGAGGCGGTAGGGCCCATGGCTACGAGCAGTACTTC. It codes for CSARGGRAHGYEQYF.

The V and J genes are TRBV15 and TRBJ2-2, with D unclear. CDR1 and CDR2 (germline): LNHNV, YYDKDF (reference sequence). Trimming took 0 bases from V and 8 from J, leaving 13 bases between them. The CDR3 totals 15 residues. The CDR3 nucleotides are TGTGCCACCAGCAGAGATGACCCCACCGCTGGGGAGCTGTTTTTT. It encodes CATSRDDPTAGELFF.

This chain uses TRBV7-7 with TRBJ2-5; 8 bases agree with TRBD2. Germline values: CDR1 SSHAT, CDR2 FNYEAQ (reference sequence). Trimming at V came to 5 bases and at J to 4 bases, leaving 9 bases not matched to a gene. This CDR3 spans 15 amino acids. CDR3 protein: CASSLLAGPGETQYF. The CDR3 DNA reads TGTGCCAGCAGCCTATTAGCGGGACCTGGAGAGACCCAGTACTTC.

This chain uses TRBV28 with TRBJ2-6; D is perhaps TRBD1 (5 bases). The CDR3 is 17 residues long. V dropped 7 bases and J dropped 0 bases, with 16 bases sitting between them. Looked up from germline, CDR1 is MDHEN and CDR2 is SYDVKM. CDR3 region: CASTVTVRDSGANVLTF. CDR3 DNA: TGTGCCAGCACCGTAACGGTCAGGGACTCTGGGGCCAACGTCCTGACTTTC. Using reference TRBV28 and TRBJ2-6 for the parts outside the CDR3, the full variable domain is DVKVTQSSRYLVKRTGEKVFLECVQDMDHENMFWYRQDPGLGLRLIYFSYDVKMKEKGDIPEGYSVSREKKERFSLILESASTNQTSMYLCASTVTVRDSGANVLTFGAGSRLTVL.

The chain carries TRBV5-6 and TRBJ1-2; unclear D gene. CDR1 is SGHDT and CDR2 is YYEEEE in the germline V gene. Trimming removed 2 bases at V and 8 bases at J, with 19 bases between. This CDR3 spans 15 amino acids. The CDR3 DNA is TGTGCCAGCAGCTTAACTATGGGCCCGGCGGACGGCTACACCTTC. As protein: CASSLTMGPADGYTF. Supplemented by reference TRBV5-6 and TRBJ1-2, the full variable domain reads DAGVTQSPTHLIKTRGQQVTLRCSPKSGHDTVSWYQQALGQGPQFIFQYYEEEERQRGNFPDRFSGHQFPNYSSELNVNALLLGDSALYLCASSLTMGPADGYTFGSGTRLTVV.

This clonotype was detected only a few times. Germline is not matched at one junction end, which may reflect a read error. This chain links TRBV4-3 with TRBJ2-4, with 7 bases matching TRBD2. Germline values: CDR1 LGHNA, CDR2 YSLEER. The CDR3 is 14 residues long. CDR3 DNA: TGCGCCAGCAGCCAAGACATAGCGGGCTACGAGCAGTACTTT. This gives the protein CASSQDIAGYEQYF.

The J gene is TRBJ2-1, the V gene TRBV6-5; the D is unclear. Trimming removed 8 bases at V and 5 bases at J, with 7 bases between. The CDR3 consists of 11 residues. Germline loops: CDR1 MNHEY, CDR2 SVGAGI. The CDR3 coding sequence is TGTGCCAGCTATCAGAACAATGAGCAGTTCTTC. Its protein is CASYQNNEQFF.